Listed below are T cell receptor beta chains from one sample, sequenced in a study of T cell responses to AZD1222 COVID-19 vaccine. TCRdb keeps only in-frame clones here, not all; method: immunoSEQ multiplex PCR. Found here are just over 150,000 clones, 80% to 90% of them singletons; the top ten hold approximately 7.2%. The sequenced sample was peripheral blood, obtained after recovery from COVID-19. All receptors come from an adult who had recovered from COVID-19. The CDR3 runs from the conserved cysteine through the conserved F or W. The order of the fields is CDR3 protein, CDR3 DNA, D gene, V gene, J gene, clone size. D genes are given only for firm matches. Size is stated for part of the rows, as once, few or many counts, or as a class when the clone is expanded.

CASIRAGDFTDTQYF	TGTGCCAGCATAAGGGCGGGGGACTTCACAGATACGCAGTATTTT	TRBD2	TRBV28	TRBJ2-3	once
CASSEQTDEQYF	TGTGCCAGCAGTGAACAGACCGACGAGCAGTACTTC	-	TRBV2	TRBJ2-7	medium-sized
CTSSRRTSGQETQYF	TGCACCAGCAGCCGCCGGACTAGCGGCCAAGAGACCCAGTACTTC	-	TRBV1	TRBJ2-5	once
CASSSSRTGTNGYTF	TGTGCCAGCAGTTCCTCTAGGACAGGGACAAATGGCTACACCTTC	TRBD1	TRBV6-5	TRBJ1-2	-
CASSSRGGSSYNEQFF	TGTGCCAGCAGTTCTAGAGGGGGAAGCTCCTACAATGAGCAGTTCTTC	-	TRBV6-2/TRBV6-3	TRBJ2-1	-
CASSLDQGGGYTF	TGTGCCAGCAGCTTAGATCAGGGAGGTGGCTACACCTTC	-	TRBV7-2	TRBJ1-2	once
CAISEAKGAEAFF	TGTGCCATCAGTGAAGCCAAGGGCGCTGAAGCTTTCTTT	-	TRBV10-3	TRBJ1-1	-
CASSLGDSSYNSPLHF	TGCGCCAGCAGCTTGGGGGACAGCTCCTATAATTCACCCCTCCACTTT	TRBD1	TRBV5-1	TRBJ1-6	-
CAVGGGANTGELFF	TGTGCCGTCGGCGGGGGTGCGAACACCGGGGAGCTGTTTTTT	TRBD2	TRBV10-3	TRBJ2-2	once
CASSGVRELFF	TGTGCCAGTAGTGGTGTAAGGGAGCTGTTTTTT	-	TRBV19	TRBJ2-2	-
CASSLGTGREKLFF	TGCGCCAGCAGCTTGGGGACAGGGAGGGAAAAACTGTTTTTT	TRBD1	TRBV5-1	TRBJ1-4	-
CSVAGGREGTEAFF	TGCAGCGTTGCTGGGGGCAGGGAGGGCACTGAAGCTTTCTTT	-	TRBV29-1	TRBJ1-1	-
CASSPLEGNYGYTF	TGTGCCAGCAGCCCCCTCGAAGGGAACTATGGCTACACCTTC	-	TRBV4-2	TRBJ1-2	-
CASSLRQGSQLSYNSPLHF	TGTGCCAGCAGCTTAAGACAGGGTAGCCAGTTATCCTATAATTCACCCCTCCACTTT	TRBD1	TRBV13	TRBJ1-6	-
CASSLRDSPNYGYTF	TGTGCCAGCAGTCTACGGGACAGCCCTAACTATGGCTACACCTTC	TRBD1	TRBV28	TRBJ1-2	-
CASSQSFRRGGTDTQYF	TGTGCCAGCAGCCAATCGTTTCGGAGAGGGGGCACAGATACGCAGTATTTT	-	TRBV3-1/TRBV3-2	TRBJ2-3	few
CASSFGLAGPGETQYF	TGTGCCAGCAGCTTCGGACTAGCGGGGCCCGGGGAGACCCAGTACTTC	TRBD2	TRBV7-3	TRBJ2-5	-
CASSFGQGQTASPLHF	TGTGCCAGCAGCTTCGGACAGGGGCAGACGGCTTCACCCCTCCACTTT	TRBD1	TRBV5-6	TRBJ1-6	few
CASSQEGSNQPQHF	TGCGCCAGCAGCCAAGAGGGGAGCAATCAGCCCCAGCATTTT	-	TRBV4-3	TRBJ1-5	-
CASSLSGPVLEQYF	TGTGCCAGCAGCCTCTCGGGACCGGTCCTCGAGCAGTACTTC	-	TRBV7-2	TRBJ2-7	-
CSASLAGETQYF	TGCAGTGCTAGTCTAGCGGGAGAGACCCAGTACTTC	TRBD2	TRBV20-1	TRBJ2-5	-
CASSGEQGTEQYF	TGTGCCAGCAGCGGCGAACAGGGAACCGAGCAGTACTTC	-	TRBV6-4	TRBJ2-7	-
CASSPDRRYEQYF	TGTGCCAGCAGCCCGGACAGGAGATACGAGCAGTACTTC	TRBD1	TRBV7-2	TRBJ2-7	-
CASSEVSQLSYEQYF	TGTGCCAGCAGTGAAGTGAGCCAGCTCTCCTACGAGCAGTACTTC	-	TRBV6-1	TRBJ2-7	-
CASSLRGLGYNSPLHF	TGTGCCAGCAGTTTGCGGGGGTTAGGCTATAATTCACCCCTCCACTTT	-	TRBV27	TRBJ1-6	-
CASSLNRGADTQYF	TGTGCCAGCAGCCTAAACCGGGGGGCGGATACGCAGTATTTT	-	TRBV4-2	TRBJ2-3	-
CASGPQIYEQYF	TGTGCTAGTGGTCCACAGATCTACGAGCAGTACTTC	-	TRBV12-5	TRBJ2-7	-
CASSLAAGGSTDTQYF	TGTGCCAGCAGCTTGGCAGCGGGAGGGTCCACAGATACGCAGTATTTT	TRBD2	TRBV5-4	TRBJ2-3	-
CASSNTGDTNQPQHF	TGTGCCAGCAGCAACACAGGGGACACTAATCAGCCCCAGCATTTT	TRBD1	TRBV27	TRBJ1-5	-
CASSYETGGYEQYF	TGTGCCAGCAGTTACGAGACAGGGGGCTACGAGCAGTACTTC	TRBD1	TRBV6-5	TRBJ2-7	once
CASSEQPGTSVLGEQYF	TGTGCCAGCAGCGAACAACCTGGGACTAGCGTACTGGGCGAGCAGTACTTC	TRBD2	TRBV7-2	TRBJ2-7	once
CASSRDRRLNEKLFF	TGTGCCAGCAGTCGGGACAGGCGACTTAATGAAAAACTGTTTTTT	TRBD1	TRBV6-5	TRBJ1-4	-
CASRITGAYEQYF	TGTGCCAGCAGGATTACAGGGGCCTACGAGCAGTACTTC	TRBD1	TRBV12-3/TRBV12-4	TRBJ2-7	-
CASSELRSGGGRNEQYF	TGTGCCAGCAGTGAATTAAGGTCCGGGGGGGGCCGCAACGAGCAGTACTTC	TRBD2	TRBV6-1	TRBJ2-7	-
CASSPGLAREQYF	TGCGCCAGCAGCCCCGGACTAGCGCGCGAGCAGTACTTC	TRBD2	TRBV5-1	TRBJ2-7	-
CASSERVSYNEQFF	TGCGCCAGCAGTGAGCGGGTGAGCTACAATGAGCAGTTCTTC	-	TRBV10-1	TRBJ2-1	-
CASSIEGIEAFF	TGTGCCAGTAGTATTGAGGGAATAGAAGCTTTCTTT	-	TRBV19	TRBJ1-1	-
CASSMLGYSNQPQHF	TGTGCCAGTAGTATGCTGGGGTATAGCAATCAGCCCCAGCATTTT	-	TRBV19	TRBJ1-5	once
CASGRQFNEQFF	TGTGCCAGCGGACGACAGTTCAATGAGCAGTTCTTC	-	TRBV5-8	TRBJ2-1	-
CASSALTSGAEAFF	TGTGCCAGCAGTGCCCTCACCTCAGGGGCTGAAGCTTTCTTT	-	TRBV25-1	TRBJ1-1	-
CASSPWDKPYEQYF	TGTGCCAGCAGCCCGTGGGACAAGCCCTACGAGCAGTACTTC	-	TRBV11-3	TRBJ2-7	once
CASTQKRGLFSGYTF	TGTGCCAGCACCCAGAAAAGAGGGTTGTTTAGTGGCTACACCTTC	-	TRBV5-4	TRBJ1-2	-
CASSYLEGTKLFF	TGTGCCAGCAGTTACCTGGAGGGGACCAAACTGTTTTTT	-	TRBV6-2/TRBV6-3	TRBJ1-4	once
CASSQDSARPEKLFF	TGTGCCAGCAGCCAAGATTCCGCTCGCCCTGAAAAACTGTTTTTT	-	TRBV4-2	TRBJ1-4	-
CASSATGTEGYEQYF	TGTGCCAGTAGTGCGACCGGGACAGAAGGCTACGAGCAGTACTTC	TRBD1	TRBV19	TRBJ2-7	-
CASSAGGFWSYEQYF	TGTGCCAGCAGCGCAGGGGGGTTCTGGTCCTACGAGCAGTACTTC	-	TRBV27	TRBJ2-7	-
CASRPALNTGELFF	TGTGCCAGCCGCCCGGCCCTGAACACCGGGGAGCTGTTTTTT	-	TRBV14	TRBJ2-2	few
CASSFTSGGATDTQYF	TGTGCCAGCAGCTTTACTAGCGGGGGAGCCACAGATACGCAGTATTTT	TRBD2	TRBV7-2	TRBJ2-3	-
CASSEVATMNTEAFF	TGTGCCAGCTCGGAGGTAGCAACGATGAACACTGAAGCTTTCTTT	-	TRBV18	TRBJ1-1	-
CASSVGIAGDYEQYF	TGTGCCAGCAGCGTGGGTATTGCAGGAGACTACGAGCAGTACTTC	-	TRBV9	TRBJ2-7	once
CASSDGAGGADTQYF	TGTGCCAGCAGTGACGGAGCGGGGGGGGCAGATACGCAGTATTTT	TRBD2	TRBV2	TRBJ2-3	-
CASSLDQGARNTEAFF	TGCGCCAGCAGCTTGGATCAGGGGGCTAGGAACACTGAAGCTTTCTTT	TRBD1	TRBV5-1	TRBJ1-1	-
CASSWGAEKLFF	TGTGCCAGCAGTTGGGGGGCTGAAAAACTGTTTTTT	-	TRBV6-5	TRBJ1-4	-
CASSRPRGTMEAFF	TGTGCCAGCAGCAGGCCGCGGGGGACGATGGAAGCTTTCTTT	-	TRBV5-6	TRBJ1-1	-
CASSRETSGGLTDTQYF	TGTGCCAGCAGCCGAGAGACTAGCGGGGGACTCACAGATACGCAGTATTTT	TRBD2	TRBV9	TRBJ2-3	-
CASSQSWGQGVAQPQHF	TGCGCCAGCAGTCAATCGTGGGGACAGGGGGTCGCTCAGCCCCAGCATTTT	TRBD1	TRBV23-1	TRBJ1-5	-
CASSQERDSHRGGELFF	TGCGCCAGCAGCCAAGAAAGGGACTCGCATCGAGGCGGGGAGCTGTTTTTT	-	TRBV4-1	TRBJ2-2	-
CAREGQESSYNSPLHF	TGTGCCCGCGAGGGACAGGAAAGCTCCTATAATTCACCCCTCCACTTT	TRBD1	TRBV2	TRBJ1-6	many
CASRGGEDNQPQHF	TGTGCCAGCCGTGGGGGGGAGGACAATCAGCCCCAGCATTTT	-	TRBV28	TRBJ1-5	-